This TCR beta chain derives from a study of radiation and T cells in renal cell carcinoma. Study background: Nephrectomy followed 15 Gy stereotactic body radiation by 4 weeks. Overall study findings and caveats: No pretreatment tumor biopsies were available for baseline clonotypes.

The time point is: baseline pretreatment blood. Stated treatment: 15 Gy SBRT to primary tumor, nephrectomy 4 weeks later. CDR1 and CDR2 from the germline V gene are MDHEN and SYDVKM. There are 16 residues in the CDR3. V lost 2 bases, J lost 3 bases, and 8 bases stayed unmatched. On this clone: Its antigen is as yet unknown.

Here immunoSEQ multiplex PCR was the method, and the copy in TCRdb shows in-frame clones only, minus some. The sample includes 110,000 to 150,000 clones, approximately 87% of them seen just once. The sequence was obtained from a woman between 50 and 59 years old with renal cell carcinoma. The chain employs TRBV28 and TRBJ2-7; 9 bases align to TRBD1. The sample was blood, taken from a patient whose treatment included radiotherapy and nephrectomy. The CDR3, as DNA: TGTGCCAGCAGTTTACCTTCCGGGACAGGGTTCTACGAGCAGTACTTC. Translating it yields CASSLPSGTGFYEQYF.